This entry describes one T cell receptor (beta chain). As yet, its antigen is unknown. These data come from a study of cytomegalovirus exposure and HLA in healthy donors. The study, taken as a whole, reports: The investigators catalogued 180 or so TCR beta chains as cytomegalovirus-associated. Reports described diagnosis of cytomegalovirus status by the classifier as highly specific and sensitive. According to a subsequent analysis, TCR clusters identified in the first cohort showed a tendency to co-occur across the 100 to 150 validation repertoires.

The germline CDR1 and CDR2 sequences are MDHEN and SYDVKM. V gave up 7 bases and J gave up 5 bases; unmatched junction bases: 8. The CDR3 is 14 residues long. Sequenced by immunoSEQ multiplex PCR; TCRdb stores in-frame clones only, minus some. The sample has 55,000 to 75,000 clones, almost 97% seen once. V and J are TRBV28 and TRBJ2-5; TRBD2 aligns across 9 bases. Material for sequencing was PBMCs. The TCR was taken from a woman between 18 and 29 years old in good health and CMV-seronegative. CDR3 coding DNA: TGTGCCAGCATGTTGCGGGAGGGCCTGGAGACCCAGTACTTC. This sequence encodes CASMLREGLETQYF.